The text below deals with one T cell receptor beta chain. Its antigen is still unknown. Germline and junction disagree at one end, which may indicate a read error. Germline assignment: CDR1 SSHAT and CDR2 FNYEAQ (reference sequence). The CDR3 consists of 19 residues. The sample is drawn from a study of blood T cells in healthy people across ages. Overall study findings and caveats: A greater number of naive CD4+ cells and higher diversity distinguished long-lived donors from aged donors.

The authors ran a second PCR of roughly 6 to 11 cycles using a sample-barcoded 5' primer and a J-beta primer mix. Every cDNA molecule carried a tag from a template-switch adaptor bearing 12 random nucleotides. TCRdb re-derived calls from the 5' RACE reads in MiXCR, one entry per CDR3 protein. Of under 750,000 distinct CDR3 sequences listed, about 45% were seen once; the top ten hold about 26%. Sequenced sample: blood. The TCR was taken from a man aged 80 or over in good health. This chain connects TRBV7-7 to TRBJ2-2, with TRBD2 as a possible D gene (5 bases). The CDR3 loop reads CASSLVYGAGEGNTGELFF. The CDR3, as DNA: TGTGCTAGCAGCTTAGTTTACGGTGCCGGAGAGGGGAACACCGGGGAGCTGTTTTTT.